These 7 T cell receptor beta chains share one sample of origin, sequenced in a study of shared clonotypes between healthy human individuals. Clones were sequenced by immunoSEQ multiplex PCR, and TCRdb holds only the in-frame ones, with some missing. The table has about 2 million clones, 85% to 95% seen once. The sequencing sample was made of naive CD4+ T cells sorted from blood. The sample's subset: CD45RA+ positively selected. These receptors were taken from a young man in good health.

Worth noting for this clone: The same CDR3 also results from other DNA sequences found in this sample. The chain has TRBV2 and TRBJ2-4; TRBD2 matches 13 bases. Germline CDR1 SNHLY, CDR2 FYNNEI. V was clipped by 8 bases and J by 1 base; unmatched bases: 5. The CDR3 length is 16 residues. CDR3 nucleotide sequence: TGTGCCAGCGGACTAGCGGGAGTAGGCGCCAAAAACATTCAGTACTTC. Translating it yields CASGLAGVGAKNIQYF.

The chain joins TRBV10-3 to TRBJ1-5, with D perhaps TRBD1 (5 bases). Germline V gene data show CDR1 as ENHRY and CDR2 as SYGVKD. The CDR3 sequence is 13 residues long. Trimming cost V 6 bases and J 5 bases, with 11 bases left between them. The CDR3 bases are TGTGCCATCAGGGGGCGTTGGGATCAGCCCCAGCATTTT. It yields the protein CAIRGRWDQPQHF.

V is TRBV25-1 and J is TRBJ2-2; TRBD2 agrees at 10 bases. The CDR3 is made up of 16 amino acids. Germline values: CDR1 MGHDK, CDR2 SYGVNS. Written as DNA, the CDR3 is TGTGCGAGTGGACTAGCGGTCACCACCGACACCGGGGAGCTGTTTTTT. Its protein product is CASGLAVTTDTGELFF.

The chain is built from TRBV11-2 and TRBJ2-3, with D possibly TRBD1 on 6 matching bases. Germline V gives CDR1 SGHAT, CDR2 FQNNGV. The CDR3 sequence is 14 residues long. Trimming stripped 6 bases from V and 2 bases from J, with 12 bases between. CDR3 sequence reads: CASRLQGTTDTQYF. Written as DNA, the CDR3 is TGTGCCAGCAGGCTACAGGGAACCACAGATACGCAGTATTTT.

This clone was seen only once. V usage is TRBV6-1 and J usage is TRBJ1-2, with D unresolved. The CDR3 spans 13 residues. CDR1 MNHNS and CDR2 SASEGT come from the germline V gene. V was pared by 3 bases and J by 7 bases, with 12 bases between. CDR3 in amino acids: CASSDEGYSGYTF. In DNA, the CDR3 is TGTGCCAGCAGTGACGAGGGCTATAGTGGCTACACCTTC.

The chain links TRBV4-1 to TRBJ1-1, with 9 bases that match TRBD1. The germline V gene has CDR1 MGHRA and CDR2 YSYEKL. With V trimmed by 4 bases and J by 4 bases, 13 bases remained unmatched. The CDR3 has 17 residues. Here the CDR3 DNA reads TGCGCCAGCAGCCTCTTTCCCCGGACAGGGGAAGGCACTGAAGCTTTCTTT. As protein: CASSLFPRTGEGTEAFF.

This clone was counted once. The chain recombines TRBV5-6 with TRBJ2-2; possibly TRBD2 for D (7 bases). CDR3 length: 16 amino acids. V was clipped by 4 bases and J by 4 bases, with 17 bases between them. Germline loops: CDR1 SGHDT, CDR2 YYEEEE. CDR3 sequence: CASSGWSGGPTGELFF. Written as DNA, the CDR3 is TGTGCCAGCAGCGGATGGTCGGGGGGCCCCACCGGGGAGCTGTTTTTT.